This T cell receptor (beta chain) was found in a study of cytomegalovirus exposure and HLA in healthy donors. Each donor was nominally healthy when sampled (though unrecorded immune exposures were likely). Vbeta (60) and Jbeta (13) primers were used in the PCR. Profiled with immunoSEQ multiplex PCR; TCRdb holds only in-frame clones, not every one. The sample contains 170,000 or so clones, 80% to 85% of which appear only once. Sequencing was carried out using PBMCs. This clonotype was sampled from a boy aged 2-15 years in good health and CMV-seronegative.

The CDR3, as DNA: TGTGCCAGCAGTTACACTACCGGGACTGAGACCTACGAGCAGTACTTC. Amino acids: CASSYTTGTETYEQYF. The chain joins TRBV6-5 to TRBJ2-7, with D perhaps matching TRBD2 (6 bases). Germline-derived CDR1 and CDR2 are MNHEY and SVGAGI. This CDR3 has 16 amino acids. The V gene lost 2 bases and the J gene lost 2 bases, with 16 bases spanning the gap.